These T cell receptor beta chains were read from a single sample in a study of blood T cells in healthy people across ages. Using its own MiXCR run on the 5' RACE reads, TCRdb lists one record per CDR3 protein. This sample yields about 640,000 distinct CDR3 sequences, of which under 30% are seen a single time; roughly 14% belongs to the top ten. Sequenced input: blood. All receptors come from an elderly woman in good health. The CDR3 runs from the conserved cysteine through the conserved F or W. A D gene is named only where the DNA matches it firmly. A row's size may be missing; if present it is once, few, many or a size class.

>TRBJ1-2|TRBV29-1|.|many
TGCAGCGTTGAAGTAGGCGGGGGTGGCTATGGCTACACCTTC
CSVEVGGGGYGYTF
>TRBJ1-2|TRBV29-1|.|many
TGCAGCGTTGAGGCAGCAAAAGGCTACACCTTC
CSVEAAKGYTF
>TRBJ2-5|TRBV12-3/TRBV12-4|.|.
TGTGCCAGCAGTTTGTCAGTAGCGGGGACAGTCGCCCAGTACTTC
CASSLSVAGTVAQYF
>TRBJ1-2|TRBV29-1|.|many
TGCAGCGCCGCTGGTGGGTCTGATTATGGCTACACCTTC
CSAAGGSDYGYTF
>TRBJ2-7|TRBV7-3|.|.
TGTGCCAGCAGCTTAAATGGCGGTTACGAGCAGTACTTC
CASSLNGGYEQYF
>TRBJ1-2|TRBV7-6|.|many
TGTGCCAGCAGCGGAAGATTACCCAACTATGGCTACACCTTC
CASSGRLPNYGYTF
>TRBJ2-3|TRBV4-1|TRBD1|.
TGCGCCAGCAGCCAAGGGGACAGGGGATCGAGAGATACGCAGTATTTT
CASSQGDRGSRDTQYF
>TRBJ1-2|TRBV28|.|many
TGTGCCAGCAGTTTGGTGGCTACCTATGGCTACACCTTC
CASSLVATYGYTF
>TRBJ1-2|TRBV2|.|many
TGTGCCAGCAGTGGCAGGGCGGGCGGCTACACCTTC
CASSGRAGGYTF
>TRBJ1-6|TRBV6-2/TRBV6-3|TRBD1|many
TGTGCCAGCAGTCTACCGGGACAGCCTTCACCCCTCCACTTT
CASSLPGQPSPLHF
>TRBJ2-5|TRBV3-1|.|many
TGTGCCAGCAGCCACTTATCGGAGACCCAGTACTTC
CASSHLSETQYF
>TRBJ2-7|TRBV20-1|TRBD2|many
TGCAGTGCGCAAGATCTAACTAGCGGGGGCTACGAGCAGTACTTC
CSAQDLTSGGYEQYF
>TRBJ2-7|TRBV7-2|TRBD2|many
TGTGCCAGCAGCCCCCCCCGCGGGGGGGCCCACGAGCAGTACTTC
CASSPPRGGAHEQYF
>TRBJ1-4|TRBV7-9|TRBD1|.
TGTGCCAGCAGCTTGACAGGGGATGACGAAAAACTGTTTTTT
CASSLTGDDEKLFF
>TRBJ1-5|TRBV19|.|once
TGTGCCAGTAGTCCCTTGGACAGCCGTAACAGTCAGCCCCAGCATTTT
CASSPLDSRNSQPQHF
>TRBJ1-2|TRBV20-1|TRBD1|many
TGCAGTGCCCCGGACAGGGCAGGCTATGGCTACACCTTC
CSAPDRAGYGYTF
>TRBJ1-4|TRBV7-2|.|.
TGTGCCAGCAGCTTAGGGCTGTCAACTAATGAAAAACTGTTTTTT
CASSLGLSTNEKLFF
>TRBJ2-7|TRBV28|TRBD1|many
TGTGCCATCCAACAGGGGACGGCTTTCTACGAGCAGTACTTC
CAIQQGTAFYEQYF
>TRBJ2-3|TRBV6-1|.|many
TGTGCCAGCACCGGTCGGACCCGCGAATTACAGAAGGTTCTGCGTACGCAGTATTTT
CASTGRTRELQKVLRTQYF
>TRBJ2-5|TRBV5-1|TRBD2|few
TGCGCCAGCAGCTACCAAACTAGCGGGGCACTCAATGAGCAGTACTTC
CASSYQTSGALNEQYF
>TRBJ2-3|TRBV6-1|TRBD2|many
TGTGCCAGCAGATATAGCGGGTTTGGCACAGATACGCAGTATTTT
CASRYSGFGTDTQYF
>TRBJ1-6|TRBV28|TRBD1|few
TGTGCCAGCAGTCCGGAGGAGGGGGCGATTTATAATTCACCCCTCCACTTT
CASSPEEGAIYNSPLHF
>TRBJ2-3|TRBV12-3/TRBV12-4|.|many
TGTGCCAGCAGTCCGGGACCTCCTGAAAATACGCAGTATTTT
CASSPGPPENTQYF
>TRBJ2-1|TRBV20-1|TRBD2|few
TGCAGTGCACTGACTAGCGGGAGTTACAATGAGCAGTTCTTC
CSALTSGSYNEQFF
>TRBJ1-2|TRBV18|.|.
TGTGCCAGCTCACCGGGGTACTATGACTACACCTTC
CASSPGYYDYTF
>TRBJ1-5|TRBV20-1|TRBD1|.
TGCAGTGCCACGCACGGACAGGGATCAAATGTCCGGCCCCAGCATTTT
CSATHGQGSNVRPQHF
>TRBJ2-3|TRBV4-2|TRBD2|many
TGTGCCAGCAGCCGAGGGAGCGGGGCTAGCACAGATACGCAGTATTTT
CASSRGSGASTDTQYF
>TRBJ2-7|TRBV5-1|.|many
TGCGCCAGCAGCTGGGGGACGGCCTCCTACGAGCAGTACTTC
CASSWGTASYEQYF
>TRBJ1-4|TRBV30|.|.
TGTGCCAGAGGGACCGGGGCGGCCACTAATGAAAAACGGTTTTTT
CARGTGAATNEKRFF
>TRBJ1-2|TRBV10-3|.|many
TGTGCCATCAGCACTAACTATGGCTACACCTTC
CAISTNYGYTF
>TRBJ2-1|TRBV18|.|.
TGTGCCAGCTCAGACTACTCGGGGGCCTCAACCTCCTACAATGAGCAGTTCTTC
CASSDYSGASTSYNEQFF
>TRBJ2-5|TRBV28|TRBD2|.
TGTGCCAGCAGTTTAGAATGCGGGGGAGAAGAGACCCAGTACTTC
CASSLECGGEETQYF
>TRBJ2-1|TRBV18|.|.
TGTGCCAGCTCACCACCTCCGGCAGGGAGGCCCAATGAGCAGTTCTTC
CASSPPPAGRPNEQFF
>TRBJ2-3|TRBV14|.|.
TGTGCCAGCAGCCAAGGAAGGGGGGTCACAAATACGCAGTATTTT
CASSQGRGVTNTQYF
>TRBJ2-5|TRBV7-2|TRBD2|many
TGTGCCAGCAGCTCGGCGGGACTAGCGGGAGTAGAGACCCAGTACTTC
CASSSAGLAGVETQYF
>TRBJ2-3|TRBV20-1|.|.
TGCAGTGCCCCCGGGGGCACAGATACGCAGTATTTT
CSAPGGTDTQYF
>TRBJ1-6|TRBV20-1|TRBD1|many
TGCAGTGCTAGAGATCTGGAGAGGACAGGGGTGTATTCACCCCTCCACTTT
CSARDLERTGVYSPLHF
>TRBJ2-2|TRBV20-1|.|.
TGCAGTGCTATGGCGGGGAACACCGGGGAGCTGTTTTTT
CSAMAGNTGELFF
>TRBJ1-5|TRBV21-1|.|.
TGTGCCAGCAGCAACTTCAAGGGGGGCAATCAGCTCCAGCATTTT
CASSNFKGGNQLQHF
>TRBJ1-6|TRBV27|.|many
TGTGCCAGCAGGCGCCGAGGGAGGGATTCACCCCTCCACTTT
CASRRRGRDSPLHF
>TRBJ2-3|TRBV5-1|TRBD2|many
TGCGCCAGCAGCCGGAGCGGGGGCGGGAAGACAGATACGCAGTATTTT
CASSRSGGGKTDTQYF
>TRBJ2-7|TRBV7-2|.|.
TGTGCCAGCAGCTTAGGGACGGCGACCTACGAGCAGTACTTC
CASSLGTATYEQYF
>TRBJ2-7|TRBV12-3/TRBV12-4|.|.
TGTGCCAGCAGACGAGGGGGGGACAGATACGAGCAGTACTTC
CASRRGGDRYEQYF
>TRBJ2-7|TRBV5-6|.|few
TGTGCCAGCAGCTTGAAAGGGGTAGGCGCCTACGAGCAGTACTTC
CASSLKGVGAYEQYF
>TRBJ2-5|TRBV20-1|.|.
TGCAGTGCTGGAAGGGGGCGGGGCCTCCAAGAGACCCAGTACTTC
CSAGRGRGLQETQYF
>TRBJ1-6|TRBV12-3/TRBV12-4|TRBD1|many
TGTGCCAGCAGGGGACAGGGACTAAATTCACCCCTCCACTTT
CASRGQGLNSPLHF
>TRBJ2-7|TRBV28|.|.
TGTGCCAGCAGTTTATCCCCCTTGCTGTTGGGAATCTTAGGGGCCTACGAGCAGTACTTC
CASSLSPLLLGILGAYEQYF
>TRBJ1-2|TRBV7-9|.|many
TGTGCCAGCAGCTTCCAGGGGCAGGGGCATGGCTACACCTTC
CASSFQGQGHGYTF
>TRBJ1-1|TRBV2|.|few
TGTGCCAGCAGTGAAGTTCAGGGGCTGGCTGAAGCTTTCTTT
CASSEVQGLAEAFF
>TRBJ1-2|TRBV20-1|.|many
TGCAGTGCTACCCTGCATCTTGGGGCTAACTATGGCTACACCTTC
CSATLHLGANYGYTF
>TRBJ1-1|TRBV2|.|few
TGTGCCAGCGGGCAGACCACTGAAGCTTTCTTT
CASGQTTEAFF
>TRBJ1-5|TRBV5-6|.|many
TGTGCCAGCAGCTGGGGCGGTCAGCCCCAGCATTTT
CASSWGGQPQHF
>TRBJ1-2|TRBV21-1|.|many
TGTGCCAGCAGCAAAACGGACTTAGGGAGATCGGGCTACACCTTC
CASSKTDLGRSGYTF
>TRBJ1-2|TRBV5-1|.|.
TGCGCCAGCAATCATCAGACAGATGCTAACTATGGCTACACCTTC
CASNHQTDANYGYTF